Below, 30 T cell receptor beta chains from the same sample are listed, as sequenced in a study of PD-L1 blockade in urothelial cancer. The time point here: pretreatment peripheral blood. TCRdb's table, derived via immunoSEQ multiplex PCR, lists solely in-frame clones and lacks some. The sample contains around 40,000 clones, 90% to 95% of which appear only once. The specimen comprised PBMCs, sampled around atezolizumab (anti-PD-L1) treatment. These receptors were taken from an older woman with urothelial cancer.

A word on this clone: The junction shows a germline mismatch at one end, possibly a read error. The chain links TRBV2 to TRBJ2-1; 14 nucleotides agree with TRBD2. CDR3 size: 15 residues. Germline V gene lookup returns CDR1 SNHLY and CDR2 FYNNEI. The CDR3, as DNA: TGTGCCAGCAGTGAAAAGGGACTAGCGGGAGAAGTGGGAATCTTC. Residues: CASSEKGLAGEVGIF.

The V and J genes are TRBV10-1 and TRBJ2-1; D is unresolved. V was trimmed by 4 bases and J by 0 bases, leaving 13 bases between them. The length of the CDR3 is 16 residues. Germline CDR1 WNHNN, CDR2 SYGVQD (reference sequence). This CDR3 is CASSGQRMSSYNEQFF. The DNA of the CDR3 is TGCGCCAGCAGTGGTCAGCGAATGAGCTCCTACAATGAGCAGTTCTTC.

The CDR3 reads CASSLTLGQPAGNTIYF. The CDR3 DNA is TGTGCCAGCAGCTTAACCCTGGGACAGCCGGCGGGAAACACCATATATTTT. The chain couples TRBV7-8 to TRBJ1-3; 7 positions match TRBD1. V was pared by 2 bases and J by 4 bases, with 11 bases of the junction left unmatched. The CDR3 covers 17 residues. In germline, CDR1 is SGHVS, CDR2 FQNEAQ.

V gene TRBV28 combines with J gene TRBJ2-3; 11 bases are a match to TRBD2. Germline CDR1 reads MDHEN; CDR2 reads SYDVKM. V was pared by 2 bases and J by 0 bases, with 4 bases of the junction left unmatched. The CDR3 is 17 amino acids. CDR3 region: CASSLGWTSGSTDTQYF. As DNA, the CDR3 is TGTGCCAGCAGTTTAGGCTGGACTAGCGGGAGCACAGATACGCAGTATTTT.

The genes are TRBV5-5 and TRBJ2-1; 10 bases fit TRBD2. This CDR3 is built from 15 residues. The germline V gene encodes CDR1 SGHKS and CDR2 YYEKEE (reference sequence). With V trimmed by 4 bases and J by 5 bases, 6 bases remained unmatched. DNA for the CDR3: TGTGCCAGCAGCCCTGGACTAGCGGCTCACAATGAGCAGTTCTTC. It encodes CASSPGLAAHNEQFF.

Written as DNA, the CDR3 is TGTGCCAGCAGCAGTTCGTTGCGGGAGGTAGAGACCCAGTACTTC. This codes for CASSSSLREVETQYF. The V call is TRBV27, the J call TRBJ2-5; 8 bases line up with TRBD2. This CDR3 is 15 amino acids long. V lost 6 bases and J lost 4; bases outside the gene matches: 10. Germline CDR1 is MNHEY and CDR2 is SMNVEV (reference sequence).

V usage is TRBV7-9 and J usage is TRBJ1-1; D call uncertain. The CDR3 extends over 14 amino acids. Germline loops: CDR1 SEHNR, CDR2 FQNEAQ (reference sequence). The V gene lost 6 bases and the J gene lost 0 bases, with 11 bases spanning the gap. CDR3 sequence reads: CASSSGYMNTEAFF. CDR3 sequence (DNA): TGTGCCAGCAGTTCAGGATACATGAACACTGAAGCTTTCTTT.

In its sample, this clone was seen a few times. The chain is built from TRBV30 and TRBJ1-1, with D possibly being TRBD1 (5 bases). Trimming left V 1 base short and J 1 base short, with 19 bases between. The CDR3 is 17 residues long. The germline gives CDR1 GTSNPN, CDR2 SVGIG (reference sequence). CDR3 sequence (DNA): TGTGCCTGGAGTGCCTATCCCCTACAGGTGACGAACACTGAAGCTTTCTTT. Its translation: CAWSAYPLQVTNTEAFF.

In DNA form, the CDR3 reads TGTGCCAGCAGCGGGGGACCCAGGGGGGATGAGCAGTTCTTC. Its translation is CASSGGPRGDEQFF. This chain links TRBV7-8 with TRBJ2-1, with TRBD1 as a possible D gene (7 bases). The CDR3 is 14 amino acids. The germline V gene encodes CDR1 SGHVS and CDR2 FQNEAQ. V gave up 5 bases and J gave up 8 bases, with 16 bases separating them. The variable domain in full, with the rest retrieved from reference TRBV7-8 and TRBJ2-1, is GAGVSQSPRYKVAKRGQDVALRCDPISGHVSLFWYQQALGQGPEFLTYFQNEAQLDKSGLPSDRFFAERPEGSVSTLKIQRTQQEDSAVYLCASSGGPRGDEQFFGPGTRLTVL.

The chain joins TRBV6-1 to TRBJ2-1, with 7 bases matching TRBD2. V was pared by 3 bases and J by 10 bases, with 9 bases of the junction left unmatched. The CDR3 is 14 amino acids. Germline V gene data show CDR1 as MNHNS and CDR2 as SASEGT. CDR3 protein: CASSDQLASREQFF. In DNA form, the CDR3 reads TGTGCCAGCAGTGATCAACTAGCGTCGAGGGAGCAGTTCTTC.

V gene TRBV7-9 combines with J gene TRBJ1-1, with 8 bases aligning to TRBD1. This CDR3 comprises 15 residues. The germline V gene has CDR1 SEHNR and CDR2 FQNEAQ (reference sequence). V lost 4 bases and J lost 7; bases outside the gene matches: 11. The CDR3 spells CASSSQPGQEIEAFF. CDR3 sequence (DNA): TGTGCCAGCAGCTCCCAACCGGGACAGGAGATTGAAGCTTTCTTT. Drawing the rest from reference TRBV7-9 and TRBJ1-1, the complete variable domain is DTGVSQNPRHKITKRGQNVTFRCDPISEHNRLYWYRQTLGQGPEFLTYFQNEAQLEKSRLLSDRFSAERPKGSFSTLEIQRTEQGDSAMYLCASSSQPGQEIEAFFGQGTRLTVV.

The chain has TRBV7-6 and TRBJ1-1, with a tentative D call TRBD1 (5 bases). The length of the CDR3 is 18 residues. The V gene lost 8 bases and the J gene lost 1 base, with 26 bases spanning the gap. Germline loops: CDR1 SGHVS, CDR2 FNYEAQ. For the CDR3, the DNA is TGTGCCAGCGGAAATAAACTTTCAGGGCTTGACCAGAACACTGAAGCTTTCTTT. Its translation is CASGNKLSGLDQNTEAFF.

The genes are TRBV28 and TRBJ1-2; TRBD1 matches 7 bases. V was clipped by 2 bases and J by 8 bases; unmatched bases: 2. Germline V gene sequence: CDR1 MDHEN, CDR2 SYDVKM. This CDR3 comprises 12 residues. CDR3 loop: CASSLRGRGYTF. For the CDR3, the DNA is TGTGCCAGCAGTTTAAGGGGGCGCGGCTACACCTTC.

The V gene is TRBV30, the J gene TRBJ1-2, with D possibly being TRBD1 (6 bases). The V end was cut by 4 bases, the J end by 1 base, with 7 bases between. Germline V gene data show CDR1 as GTSNPN and CDR2 as SVGIG (reference sequence). This CDR3 comprises 12 residues. Here the CDR3 DNA reads TGTGCCTGGAACAGGGTTAACTATGGCTACACCTTC. Encoded protein: CAWNRVNYGYTF.

The table lists this clone with a count of one. The same CDR3 arises from other DNA sequences in this sample as well. The chain joins TRBV29-1 to TRBJ2-2; a possible D gene is TRBD2 (6 bases). Trimming shortened V by 4 bases and J by 3 bases, and 18 bases separated the two germline ends. CDR3 length: 16 residues. Germline CDR1 SQVTM, CDR2 ANQGSEA. In DNA form, the CDR3 reads TGCAGCGTTGGGCTGGCGGAGGGCCCGGACACCGGGGAGCTGTTTTTT. Amino acids: CSVGLAEGPDTGELFF.

This chain joins TRBV11-1 and TRBJ1-3, with D hard to call. The V end was cut by 5 bases, the J end by 3 bases, with 8 bases between. This CDR3 region has 13 residues. Germline CDR1 is SGHAT and CDR2 is FQDESV (reference sequence). CDR3 in DNA: TGTGCCAGCAGCCTCGCAGGTGGAAACACCATATATTTT. This gives the protein CASSLAGGNTIYF.

The V call is TRBV29-1, the J call TRBJ2-5; D is perhaps TRBD1 (6 bases). V lost 1 base and J 2 bases, leaving 14 bases between the germline ends. Germline loops: CDR1 SQVTM, CDR2 ANQGSEA. The CDR3 contains 15 residues. This CDR3 reads CSVEAGTIWQETQYF. The CDR3 bases are TGCAGCGTTGAAGCGGGGACAATCTGGCAAGAGACCCAGTACTTC.

This clone was seen once. This sequence joins TRBV21-1 and TRBJ2-3; the table gives TRBD2 as D, unverified against the DNA. TRBV21-1 is deemed a pseudogene. The CDR3 spans 16 residues. DNA for the CDR3: TGTGCCAGCAGCAACAGACTAGCGGTCCCCACAGATACGCAGTATTTT. This sequence encodes CASSNRLAVPTDTQYF.

This rearrangement joins TRBV10-3 to TRBJ1-1, with 10 nucleotides matching TRBD1. Per germline, CDR1 ENHRY and CDR2 SYGVKD. J gave up 7 bases and V 6 bases, and 5 bases lay outside the gene matches. The CDR3 sequence is 13 residues long. CDR3 region: CAIRGTGVIEAFF. CDR3 nucleotide sequence: TGTGCCATCAGAGGGACAGGGGTAATTGAAGCTTTCTTT.

The chain couples TRBV7-2 to TRBJ2-4; 7 bases are a match to TRBD1. The V gene's germline CDR1 is SGHTA and CDR2 FQGNSA. The CDR3 has 15 amino acids. Trimming cost V 5 bases and J 1 base; bases outside gene matches: 5. The CDR3 bases are TGTGCCAGCAGCAAGGCCAGGGGGGCCAAAAACATTCAGTACTTC. This translates into CASSKARGAKNIQYF. The complete variable domain, with remaining parts taken from reference TRBV7-2 and TRBJ2-4, reads GAGVSQSPSNKVTEKGKDVELRCDPISGHTALYWYRQSLGQGLEFLIYFQGNSAPDKSGLPSDRFSAERTGGSVSTLTIQRTQQEDSAVYLCASSKARGAKNIQYFGAGTRLSVL.

The V call is TRBV5-8, the J call TRBJ2-7, with 8 bases identical to TRBD2. With V trimmed by 2 bases and J by 3 bases, 13 bases remained unmatched. Germline V gene data show CDR1 as SGHTS and CDR2 as YDEGEE. CDR3 length equals 17 residues. The CDR3 reads CASSFDSQLAAHYEQYF. In DNA form, the CDR3 reads TGTGCCAGCAGCTTCGACAGCCAACTAGCGGCGCACTACGAGCAGTACTTC.

The chain recombines TRBV28 with TRBJ2-7, with 7 bases that match TRBD1. Trimming cost V 4 bases and J 1 base; bases outside gene matches: 7. The CDR3 length is 15 residues. Germline V gene lookup returns CDR1 MDHEN and CDR2 SYDVKM. The DNA of the CDR3 is TGTGCCAGCAGTTCCGGACAGGTCGGATCCTACGAGCAGTACTTC. This sequence encodes CASSSGQVGSYEQYF.

The rearrangement uses TRBV28 and TRBJ1-1, with D possibly TRBD1 on 5 matching bases. V was pared by 7 bases and J by 6 bases, with 18 bases between. The germline CDR1 and CDR2 sequences are MDHEN and SYDVKM. The CDR3 is 14 residues long. The CDR3 DNA sequence: TGTGCCAGCACCGGGACTAGAGGAATCCCTGAAGCTTTCTTT. The encoded protein is CASTGTRGIPEAFF.

The genes are TRBV4-2 and TRBJ2-1; weak D call: TRBD2 (6 bases). The CDR3 covers 17 residues. Trimming stripped 0 bases from V and 0 bases from J, with 12 bases between. CDR1 and CDR2 from the germline V gene are LGHNA and YNFKEQ. CDR3 residues: CASSQDFGGISYNEQFF. The CDR3 nucleotides are TGTGCCAGCAGCCAAGATTTCGGCGGGATCTCCTACAATGAGCAGTTCTTC.

The V gene is TRBV5-6, the J gene TRBJ1-2; 8 bases line up with TRBD1. The length of the CDR3 is 14 residues. The J segment lost 4 bases and the V segment lost 4 bases, leaving 6 bases of the junction unmatched. CDR1 and CDR2 from the germline V gene are SGHDT and YYEEEE. CDR3 in DNA: TGTGCCAGCAGCGGAACAGGGGGGGGCTATGGCTACACCTTC. Its protein product is CASSGTGGGYGYTF.

The V and J genes are TRBV5-3 and TRBJ1-2; no definite D call. TRBV5-3 is assigned to the ORF class and has an uncertain function. This CDR3 comprises 14 residues. Trimming stripped 5 bases from V and 6 bases from J, with 17 bases between. Written as DNA, the CDR3 is TGTGCCAGAAGACTAGGCCGATCGAAGCATGGCTACACCTTC. Translated: CARRLGRSKHGYTF.

The V call is TRBV19, the J call TRBJ2-7; 7 nucleotides match TRBD1. CDR3 length: 16 amino acids. Germline trimming cut 5 bases from V and 0 bases from J; bases unmatched to any gene: 10. Germline assignment: CDR1 LNHDA and CDR2 SQIVND (reference sequence). CDR3 amino acids: CASSGLDRFSSYEQYF. The CDR3 DNA reads TGTGCCAGTAGTGGCTTGGACAGGTTTAGCTCCTACGAGCAGTACTTC. Supplemented by reference TRBV19 and TRBJ2-7, the full variable domain reads DGGITQSPKYLFRKEGQNVTLSCEQNLNHDAMYWYRQDPGQGLRLIYYSQIVNDFQKGDIAEGYSVSREKKESFPLTVTSAQKNPTAFYLCASSGLDRFSSYEQYFGPGTRLTVT.

The chain links TRBV19 to TRBJ1-1, with TRBD1 identical over 9 bases. The CDR3 consists of 17 residues. Germline V gene sequence: CDR1 LNHDA, CDR2 SQIVND (reference sequence). V dropped 5 bases and J dropped 4; count of bases not matched to a gene: 14. This chain's CDR3 is CASSVPPAQGAGTEAFF. CDR3 sequence (DNA): TGTGCCAGTAGTGTTCCACCTGCACAGGGGGCTGGCACTGAAGCTTTCTTT.

The chain joins TRBV30 to TRBJ1-2; 7 bases map to TRBD1. CDR1 GTSNPN and CDR2 SVGIG come from the germline V gene (reference sequence). Germline trimming cut 3 bases from V and 5 bases from J; bases unmatched to any gene: 9. The CDR3 loop spans 14 amino acids. The CDR3 nucleotides read TGTGCCTGGAGGTTCCAGGGGGGTATTTATGGCTACACCTTC. The encoded protein is CAWRFQGGIYGYTF.

The gene calls are TRBV2 and TRBJ1-3; 7 bases map to TRBD1. CDR1 is SNHLY and CDR2 is FYNNEI in the germline V gene. The CDR3 extends over 12 amino acids. J lost 8 bases, V lost 4 bases, and 2 bases had no gene match. This CDR3 reads CASSVTGDTIYF. DNA of the CDR3: TGTGCCAGCAGTGTAACAGGGGACACCATATATTTT.